Listed here are 30 T cell receptor beta chains from one sample, sequenced in a study of shared clonotypes between healthy human individuals. Here immunoSEQ multiplex PCR was the method, and the copy in TCRdb shows in-frame clones only, minus some. The sample consists of 2,500,000 or so clones, 80% to 95% of them appearing once. Specimen: naive CD4+ T cells from PBMCs. Regarding subset: CD45RA+ positively selected. Receptors were obtained from a young man in good health. Some clones in this sample may be carry-over from other donors' samples.

Concerning this clone: Other DNA sequences of this sample code for an identical CDR3. V usage is TRBV9 and J usage is TRBJ1-1; no clear D gene. The V gene lost 0 bases and the J gene lost 3 bases, with 6 bases spanning the gap. CDR3 size: 13 residues. The germline gives CDR1 SGDLS, CDR2 YYNGEE. The CDR3 sequence: CASSVGAHTEAFF. The CDR3 nucleotides are TGTGCCAGCAGCGTAGGAGCTCACACTGAAGCTTTCTTT.

This chain joins TRBV18 and TRBJ2-1; no clear D gene. The CDR3 is 14 residues long. The germline V gene encodes CDR1 KGHSH and CDR2 LQKENI. V lost 2 bases, J lost 4 bases, and 9 bases lay in between. The CDR3 here is CASSPTTEYNEQFF. In nucleotides, the CDR3 is TGTGCCAGCTCACCAACCACAGAATACAATGAGCAGTTCTTC.

This clone was seen just once. The chain couples TRBV28 to TRBJ1-5; D not certain. The V gene's germline CDR1 is MDHEN and CDR2 SYDVKM. The CDR3 totals 15 residues. Trimming removed 6 bases from V and 4 bases from J, with 16 bases in between. The CDR3 here is CASSAAGRQNQPQHF. CDR3 nucleotides: TGTGCCAGCAGCGCGGCCGGAAGGCAGAATCAGCCCCAGCATTTT.

The DNA of the CDR3 is TGTGCCAGCAGTTTAGGGGACAGGCTCACTAACTATGGCTACACCTTC. It is translated as CASSLGDRLTNYGYTF. The chain joins TRBV28 to TRBJ1-2; 8 bases map to TRBD1. The V and J ends lost 2 bases and 0 bases, in that order; junction bases with no gene match: 5. Germline V lookup: CDR1 MDHEN, CDR2 SYDVKM. The CDR3 consists of 16 residues.

Worth noting for this clone: Additional DNA sequences in this sample encode the identical CDR3. The chain has TRBV5-1 and TRBJ1-4, with D possibly matching TRBD1 (6 bases). Germline V CDR1 and CDR2: SGHRS, YFSETQ. The CDR3 contains 15 residues. V lost 0 bases and J lost 4, with 10 bases in between. In nucleotides, the CDR3 is TGCGCCAGCAGCTTGGTCGGACAGTATAATGAAAAACTGTTTTTT. This gives the protein CASSLVGQYNEKLFF.

The chain couples TRBV5-1 to TRBJ2-1, with a weak D call TRBD2 (6 bases). Germline CDR1 SGHRS, CDR2 YFSETQ. V lost 5 bases and J lost 8, with 14 bases in between. The CDR3 length is 13 residues. CDR3 loop: CASRLGSRDEQFF. As DNA, the CDR3 is TGCGCCAGCAGGCTCGGGAGTCGGGATGAGCAGTTCTTC. The full variable domain, its missing parts supplied by reference TRBV5-1 and TRBJ2-1, is KAGVTQTPRYLIKTRGQQVTLSCSPISGHRSVSWYQQTPGQGLQFLFEYFSETQRNKGNFPGRFSGRQFSNSRSEMNVSTLELGDSALYLCASRLGSRDEQFFGPGTRLTVL.

The chain combines TRBV5-4 with TRBJ2-1; no clear D. Germline V gene data show CDR1 as SGHNT and CDR2 as YYREEE (reference sequence). V gave up 5 bases and J gave up 1 base, with 16 bases separating them. The CDR3 contains 16 residues. Here the CDR3 DNA reads TGTGCCAGCAGTCCCCATGACTCGCTTTCCTACAATGAGCAGTTCTTC. It translates to CASSPHDSLSYNEQFF.

The J gene is TRBJ1-1, the V gene TRBV7-9, with 12 bases fitting TRBD1. Germline loops: CDR1 SEHNR, CDR2 FQNEAQ (reference sequence). This CDR3 is built from 17 residues. The trim removed 1 base at V and 3 bases at J, leaving 6 bases unmatched. The CDR3 is CASSLVLRDRGHTEAFF. The CDR3 nucleotides read TGTGCCAGCAGCTTAGTCTTGAGGGACAGGGGGCACACTGAAGCTTTCTTT.

This rearrangement joins TRBV5-5 to TRBJ2-1; 9 positions match TRBD2. Germline V gives CDR1 SGHKS, CDR2 YYEKEE (reference sequence). CDR3 length: 15 amino acids. The junction had 6 bases not matched to a gene; V was cut back by 4 bases and J by 4 bases. CDR3 in DNA: TGTGCCAGCAGCCAAGTAGCGGGAGCTTACAATGAGCAGTTCTTC. It is translated as CASSQVAGAYNEQFF.

The chain joins TRBV29-1 to TRBJ1-1; a weak D match, TRBD1 (6 bases). V dropped 7 bases and J dropped 6 bases, with 21 bases sitting between them. The germline gives CDR1 SQVTM, CDR2 ANQGSEA. This CDR3 has 14 amino acids. Here the CDR3 DNA reads TGCAGCGCCGAACGCGGAAGGGGGGGGCCTGAAGCTTTCTTT. This gives the protein CSAERGRGGPEAFF.

This clone was picked up a small number of times. This CDR3 is also generated by other DNA sequences in the sample. The CDR3 nucleotides read TGCGCCAGCAGCTTGGTTGGCTCTGGGGCCAACGTCCTGACTTTC. Encoded protein: CASSLVGSGANVLTF. The chain employs TRBV5-1 and TRBJ2-6; D is unclear. Germline loops: CDR1 SGHRS, CDR2 YFSETQ. Trimming took 0 bases from V and 0 from J, leaving 4 bases between them. CDR3 length: 15 amino acids.

This sequence joins TRBV28 and TRBJ2-2; 11 nucleotides match TRBD2. V shed 4 bases, J shed 5 bases, and the junction held 9 bases outside the gene matches. The CDR3 contains 17 residues. Germline lookup yields CDR1 MDHEN and CDR2 SYDVKM. CDR3 bases: TGTGCCAGCAGTTCAACTACTAGCGGGAGCGGTACCGGGGAGCTGTTTTTT. It encodes CASSSTTSGSGTGELFF. Based on the CDR3 plus reference TRBV28 and TRBJ2-2, the full variable domain is DVKVTQSSRYLVKRTGEKVFLECVQDMDHENMFWYRQDPGLGLRLIYFSYDVKMKEKGDIPEGYSVSREKKERFSLILESASTNQTSMYLCASSSTTSGSGTGELFFGEGSRLTVL.

The CDR3 DNA is TGCGCCAGCAGCCAGATGGCCCGGGCAGCTGAAGCTTTCTTT. This translates into CASSQMARAAEAFF. The chain combines TRBV4-1 with TRBJ1-1; no clear D gene. The germline gives CDR1 MGHRA, CDR2 YSYEKL. The CDR3 loop spans 14 amino acids. V lost 3 bases and J 6 bases, leaving 14 bases between the germline ends.

In the case of this clone: Within the sample, other DNA sequences also encode this same CDR3. This chain joins TRBV6-6 and TRBJ2-5; no clear D. Germline V gene data show CDR1 as MNHNY and CDR2 as SVGAGI (reference sequence). Trimming took 0 bases from V and 5 from J, leaving 13 bases between them. This CDR3 has 15 amino acids. The CDR3 DNA sequence: TGTGCCAGCAGTTACTCAGCACTCCCAGGCGAGACCCAGTACTTC. Translation: CASSYSALPGETQYF.

The rearrangement uses TRBV18 and TRBJ2-7; D unclear. CDR1 is KGHSH, CDR2 LQKENI, per germline. The CDR3 extends over 14 amino acids. V gave up 2 bases and J gave up 3 bases, with 11 bases separating them. CDR3 DNA sequence: TGTGCCAGCTCACCAGAATTGGGATTCTACGAGCAGTACTTC. It yields the protein CASSPELGFYEQYF.

Notes on this clone: The same CDR3 also results from other DNA sequences found in this sample. CDR3 residues: CASSIRGTGNTIYF. CDR3 DNA: TGTGCCAGTAGTATACGAGGGACTGGAAACACCATATATTTT. V and J are TRBV19 and TRBJ1-3, with no clear D. The germline V and J ends were trimmed by 2 bases and 2 bases, with 7 bases remaining between them. Germline CDR1 is LNHDA and CDR2 is SQIVND (reference sequence). The CDR3 spans 14 residues.

The V gene is TRBV11-2, the J gene TRBJ2-1, with D possibly TRBD2 on 5 matching bases. This CDR3 spans 16 amino acids. Germline loops: CDR1 SGHAT, CDR2 FQNNGV. Trimming removed 5 bases at V and 0 bases at J, with 14 bases between. CDR3 sequence (DNA): TGTGCCAGCAGCCCCAGGACTTTCAGCTCCTACAATGAGCAGTTCTTC. Amino acids: CASSPRTFSSYNEQFF.

V gene TRBV27 combines with J gene TRBJ1-5; 7 nucleotides agree with TRBD1. CDR1 is MNHEY, CDR2 SMNVEV, per germline (reference sequence). V lost 5 bases, J lost 5 bases, and 6 bases stayed unmatched. The CDR3 has 14 amino acids. The CDR3 protein is CASSAQGLDQPQHF. DNA of the CDR3: TGTGCCAGCAGTGCACAGGGGCTCGATCAGCCCCAGCATTTT.

The chain couples TRBV5-6 to TRBJ2-7, with 8 bases aligning to TRBD2. Germline V CDR1 and CDR2: SGHDT, YYEEEE. The CDR3 spans 16 residues. Unmatched junction bases numbered 15, after V lost 4 bases and J lost 6 bases. The CDR3 loop reads CASSRGLRTSPSEQYF. The CDR3 nucleotides are TGTGCCAGCAGCCGGGGATTGCGGACTAGCCCATCCGAGCAGTACTTC.

This clone came up once. The chain combines TRBV7-8 with TRBJ2-1, with D perhaps being TRBD1 or TRBD2 (5 bases each). V was cut by 7 bases and J by 4 bases, with 14 bases left in between. In germline, CDR1 is SGHVS, CDR2 FQNEAQ. The CDR3 has 14 residues. The CDR3 nucleotides are TGTGCCAGCAAACTAGGGGACGCTTACAATGAGCAGTTCTTC. Its translation: CASKLGDAYNEQFF.

This clone came up a few times. This CDR3 reads CASSGHPPGDGYTF. The CDR3 DNA sequence: TGTGCCAGCAGTGGACACCCGCCTGGGGATGGCTACACCTTC. The rearrangement links TRBV28 to TRBJ1-2; D possibly corresponds to TRBD1 (5 bases). Trimming cost V 5 bases and J 6 bases, with 16 bases left between them. CDR1 and CDR2 from the germline V gene are MDHEN and SYDVKM. The CDR3 loop spans 14 amino acids.

The chain couples TRBV15 to TRBJ1-2, with a possible D match to TRBD1 (5 bases). Per germline, CDR1 LNHNV and CDR2 YYDKDF (reference sequence). CDR3 size: 15 residues. Trimming pared 5 bases from V and 1 base from J, leaving 14 bases between. The CDR3 DNA reads TGTGCCACCAGCCCCCGGGACGGGGTTAACTATGGCTACACCTTC. This translates into CATSPRDGVNYGYTF.

V and J are TRBV6-1 and TRBJ2-4, with a tentative D call TRBD2 (7 bases). The V gene lost 6 bases and the J gene lost 8 bases, with 20 bases spanning the gap. The CDR3 loop spans 15 amino acids. The germline gives CDR1 MNHNS, CDR2 SASEGT. In nucleotides, the CDR3 is TGTGCCAGCAGCGAGGCCGGGGGGCCGGGATACATTCAGTACTTC. Protein: CASSEAGGPGYIQYF.

The chain joins TRBV5-4 to TRBJ2-1; D is ambiguous. Trimming shortened V by 4 bases and J by 8 bases, and 10 bases separated the two germline ends. This CDR3 has 12 amino acids. Germline V CDR1 and CDR2: SGHNT, YYREEE (reference sequence). The CDR3 spells CASSQIGYEQFF. In DNA form, the CDR3 reads TGTGCCAGCAGCCAAATAGGATATGAGCAGTTCTTC.

The chain links TRBV7-3 to TRBJ2-1, with 8 bases identical to TRBD2. V was pared by 4 bases and J by 1 base, with 3 bases of the junction left unmatched. CDR1 is SGHTA, CDR2 FQGTGA, per germline. CDR3 length equals 15 residues. The CDR3 region is CASSYGRASYNEQFF. The CDR3 DNA is TGTGCCAGCAGCTACGGGAGGGCGTCCTACAATGAGCAGTTCTTC.

The genes are TRBV28 and TRBJ1-2; unclear D gene. This CDR3 spans 14 amino acids. Germline V gives CDR1 MDHEN, CDR2 SYDVKM. V gave up 2 bases and J gave up 6 bases, with 13 bases separating them. CDR3 DNA: TGTGCCAGCAGTTTAGGTCGCCCTGGGAATGGCTACACCTTC. Translating gives CASSLGRPGNGYTF.

This clone has just a few counts. Other nucleotide sequences in the sample specify the same CDR3. The rearrangement uses TRBV7-3 and TRBJ1-5; D is undetermined. The CDR3 contains 13 residues. Germline lookup yields CDR1 SGHTA and CDR2 FQGTGA. V was trimmed by 0 bases and J by 2 bases, leaving 2 bases between them. DNA of the CDR3: TGTGCCAGCAGCTTAACAGGCAATCAGCCCCAGCATTTT. This translates into CASSLTGNQPQHF. The entire variable domain, with the rest obtained from reference TRBV7-3 and TRBJ1-5, is as follows: GAGVSQTPSNKVTEKGKYVELRCDPISGHTALYWYRQSLGQGPEFLIYFQGTGAADDSGLPNDRFFAVRPEGSVSTLKIQRTERGDSAVYLCASSLTGNQPQHFGDGTRLSIL.

A few counts support this clone. The CDR3 DNA is TGTGCCAGCAGCGCCACCGGGACTAGCGGCAATGAGCAGTTCTTC. Its protein product is CASSATGTSGNEQFF. The chain combines TRBV9 with TRBJ2-1, with 11 bases lining up with TRBD2. The germline CDR1 and CDR2 sequences are SGDLS and YYNGEE. This CDR3 spans 15 amino acids. Trimming removed 3 bases from V and 6 bases from J; junction bases left unmatched: 5.

The table lists this clone with a few counts. V and J are TRBV2 and TRBJ2-7; D is uncertain. This CDR3 has 11 residues. The germline gives CDR1 SNHLY, CDR2 FYNNEI. V was shortened by 5 bases and J by 6 bases, with 8 bases between the two germline ends. The CDR3 DNA sequence: TGTGCCAGCAGTCCCCTCATCGAGCAGTACTTC. It translates to CASSPLIEQYF. Together with reference TRBV2 and TRBJ2-7, the CDR3 gives the full variable domain: EPEVTQTPSHQVTQMGQEVILRCVPISNHLYFYWYRQILGQKVEFLVSFYNNEISEKSEIFDDQFSVERPDGSNFTLKIRSTKLEDSAMYFCASSPLIEQYFGPGTRLTVT.

The DNA for the CDR3 is TGTGCCAGCAGGTCAACAGGGGCCGATGGCTACACCTTC. This codes for CASRSTGADGYTF. This chain links TRBV28 with TRBJ1-2; TRBD1 aligns across 7 bases. V trimming: 6 bases; J trimming: 6 bases; junction bases outside the gene matches: 7. CDR3 length equals 13 residues. The germline CDR1 and CDR2 sequences are MDHEN and SYDVKM.